The 9 T cell receptor beta chains below were found in one sample sequenced in a study of beta chain features in type 1 diabetes. Reverse transcribing all isolated RNA meant expressed TCRB transcripts were sequenced. Some clones are missing from TCRdb's copy, which holds only in-frame ones; the method was immunoSEQ multiplex PCR. Altogether about 180,000 clones are present, less than 15% being singletons, with the ten largest covering approximately 0.64%. Sequencing used central memory CD4+ T cells from blood. These receptors all stem from a woman aged 18-29 years in good health.

The chain carries TRBV5-1 and TRBJ2-1; TRBD2 matches 10 bases. The ends lost 0 bases at V and 6 bases at J; junction bases unmatched: 6. Germline V gene data show CDR1 as SGHRS and CDR2 as YFSETQ. The CDR3 spans 16 residues. The CDR3 is CASSLAELAGINEQFF. The CDR3 DNA is TGCGCCAGCAGCTTGGCCGAACTAGCGGGAATCAATGAGCAGTTCTTC.

The rearrangement links TRBV5-4 to TRBJ2-5; the D gene is possibly TRBD2 (6 bases). Germline CDR1 and CDR2: SGHNT and YYREEE (reference sequence). The length of the CDR3 is 13 residues. V was cut by 4 bases and J by 5 bases, with 12 bases left in between. The CDR3 loop reads CASSRDSRETQYF. For the CDR3, the DNA is TGTGCCAGCAGCCGGGACTCCCGGGAGACCCAGTACTTC. Together with reference TRBV5-4 and TRBJ2-5, the CDR3 gives the full variable domain: ETGVTQSPTHLIKTRGQQVTLRCSSQSGHNTVSWYQQALGQGPQFIFQYYREEENGRGNFPPRFSGLQFPNYSSELNVNALELDDSALYLCASSRDSRETQYFGPGTRLLVL.

V is TRBV27 and J is TRBJ2-7; 9 bases are a match to TRBD1. This CDR3 is 15 amino acids long. V was pared by 3 bases and J by 5 bases, with 8 bases of the junction left unmatched. CDR1 MNHEY and CDR2 SMNVEV come from the germline V gene (reference sequence). The DNA of the CDR3 is TGTGCCAGCAGTTTCCCTGGACAGGGGAGCCACGAGCAGTACTTC. Its translation is CASSFPGQGSHEQYF.

The sample holds a few counts of this clone. The gene calls are TRBV5-4 and TRBJ2-2; 8 positions match TRBD2. The J segment lost 5 bases and the V segment lost 5 bases, leaving 11 bases of the junction unmatched. Looked up from germline, CDR1 is SGHNT and CDR2 is YYREEE (reference sequence). This CDR3 is built from 16 residues. The CDR3 region is CASRSRAGGWTGELFF. CDR3 bases: TGTGCCAGCAGGTCTCGCGCGGGAGGTTGGACCGGGGAGCTGTTTTTT.

This clone was counted only a few times. This chain uses TRBV30 with TRBJ2-6, with unresolved D. This CDR3 region has 18 residues. Germline V gene lookup returns CDR1 GTSNPN and CDR2 SVGIG (reference sequence). Trimming stripped 0 bases from V and 0 bases from J, with 15 bases between. The DNA of the CDR3 is TGTGCCTGGAGTGTTTTTTCAGTCCCGGGCTCTGGGGCCAACGTCCTGACTTTC. This sequence encodes CAWSVFSVPGSGANVLTF. The complete variable domain, with remaining parts taken from reference TRBV30 and TRBJ2-6, reads SQTIHQWPATLVQPVGSPLSLECTVEGTSNPNLYWYRQAAGRGLQLLFYSVGIGQISSEVPQNLSASRPQDRQFILSSKKLLLSDSGFYLCAWSVFSVPGSGANVLTFGAGSRLTVL.

This clone was recorded a few times. The chain employs TRBV29-1 and TRBJ2-1; 10 bases are a match to TRBD1. This CDR3 has 13 residues. Germline values: CDR1 SQVTM, CDR2 ANQGSEA. Trimming at V came to 4 bases and at J to 9 bases, leaving 6 bases not matched to a gene. The CDR3 loop reads CSVGDRGFTEQFF. The CDR3 DNA reads as TGCAGCGTTGGGGACAGGGGTTTCACTGAGCAGTTCTTC.

The chain has TRBV28 and TRBJ1-1, with 7 bases matching TRBD1. The length of the CDR3 is 14 residues. With V trimmed by 6 bases and J by 4 bases, 8 bases remained unmatched. Germline V gene data show CDR1 as MDHEN and CDR2 as SYDVKM. The DNA of the CDR3 is TGTGCCAGCAGCCTACTACAGGGGCTCACTGAAGCTTTCTTT. Translated, it gives CASSLLQGLTEAFF.

This clone was observed many times. Compared with germline, one end of the junction differs, possibly owing to a read error. This chain connects TRBV14 to TRBJ2-7; 7 bases are shared with TRBD1. In germline, CDR1 is SGHDN, CDR2 FVKESK. The CDR3 is 13 residues long. CDR3 amino acids: CASSQDRTGTAIF. CDR3 sequence (DNA): TGTGCCAGCAGCCAAGATAGAACCGGGACAGCAATCTTC.

The sample holds a few counts of this clone. CDR3 protein: CAWSGAGGTYSNQPQHF. The CDR3 DNA is TGTGCCTGGAGCGGTGCCGGGGGAACTTATAGCAATCAGCCCCAGCATTTT. The chain combines TRBV30 with TRBJ1-5, with a possible D match to TRBD1 (5 bases). This CDR3 has 17 residues. V gave up 3 bases and J gave up 0 bases, with 18 bases separating them. Germline V gives CDR1 GTSNPN, CDR2 SVGIG (reference sequence). Combining the CDR3 with reference TRBV30 and TRBJ1-5 gives the whole variable domain SQTIHQWPATLVQPVGSPLSLECTVEGTSNPNLYWYRQAAGRGLQLLFYSVGIGQISSEVPQNLSASRPQDRQFILSSKKLLLSDSGFYLCAWSGAGGTYSNQPQHFGDGTRLSIL.